A single T cell receptor (beta chain) is shown here with its context. This entry belongs to a study of blood T cell repertoires in COVID-19. Background on the study: PBMCs, B-cell-depleted T cells, or T cells were the source of the cDNA or gDNA that made up the material.

Germline lookup yields CDR1 SGHRS and CDR2 YFSETQ. The CDR3 sequence is 15 residues long. V lost 1 base and J lost 7, with 14 bases in between. Original analysis: By means of reference gene primer amplification, nucleated cell counts were estimated. Clones were read by immunoSEQ multiplex PCR, and TCRdb kept only the in-frame ones, dropping some. The DNA gave D and trimming, while V, J and clone size come from that table. The sample carries under 90,000 clones, about 88% recorded once. The TCR was taken from a man between 65 and 79 years old with active or convalescent COVID-19. The source material was peripheral blood. The chain uses TRBV5-1 and TRBJ1-4; possible D gene TRBD1, 5 bases. The CDR3 sequence: CASSLNSREGEKLFF. The CDR3 region has the DNA TGCGCCAGCAGCTTGAATTCCAGGGAAGGTGAAAAACTGTTTTTT.